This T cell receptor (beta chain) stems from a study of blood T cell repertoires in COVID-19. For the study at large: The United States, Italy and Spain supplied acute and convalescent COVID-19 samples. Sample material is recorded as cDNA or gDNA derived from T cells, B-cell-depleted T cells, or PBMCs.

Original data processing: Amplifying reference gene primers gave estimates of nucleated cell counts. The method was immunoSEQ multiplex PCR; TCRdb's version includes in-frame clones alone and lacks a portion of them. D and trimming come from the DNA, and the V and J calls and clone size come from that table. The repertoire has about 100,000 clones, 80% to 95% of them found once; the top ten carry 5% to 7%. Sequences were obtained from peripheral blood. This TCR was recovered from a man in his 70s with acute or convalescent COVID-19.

CDR3 region: CASSSDRVPYEQYF. For the CDR3, the DNA is TGCGCCAGCAGCTCCGACAGGGTCCCCTACGAGCAGTACTTC. The chain has TRBV5-1 and TRBJ2-7; 7 nucleotides agree with TRBD1. V shed 3 bases, J shed 2 bases, and the junction held 5 bases outside the gene matches. This CDR3 is built from 14 residues. Per the germline V gene, CDR1 is SGHRS and CDR2 is YFSETQ.